This T cell receptor (beta chain) derives from a study of Ad26.COV2.S vaccination and SARS-CoV-2 variants. Study details: The Ad26.COV2.S arm of the COV1001 trial was where the donor was placed. Recipients of Ad26.COV2.S got it intramuscularly, once or twice 56 days apart. Study findings and constraints: TCR breadth and depth estimates may have understated total T cell responses. Measurement of non-spike TCR breadth gave similar results in vaccine and placebo recipients.

Treatment indicated: approximately 18 received Ad26.COV2.S at low or high dose, single or two shots; a few received placebo; per-sample allocation not given. Each sample was drawn 63 days after the first injection (of vaccine or placebo). Concerning this clone itself: What it binds is not known.

V lost 3 bases, J lost 0 bases, and 13 bases lay in between. Germline CDR1 is MNHNY and CDR2 is SVGAGI (reference sequence). This CDR3 has 16 residues. Using immunoSEQ multiplex PCR, the repertoire was profiled, and TCRdb retains in-frame clones only, with some absent. The table shows about 480,000 clones, with around 88% occurring only once. The sample was peripheral blood, taken in a trial of Ad26.COV2.S vaccine versus placebo. This chain links TRBV6-6 with TRBJ2-3, with D possibly matching TRBD2 (5 bases). The TCR was taken from a person aged 18-60 years who received the Ad26.COV2.S COVID-19 vaccine or a placebo. The DNA of the CDR3 is TGTGCCAGCAGTTATACTGCGGGTAAGAGCACAGATACGCAGTATTTT. Protein: CASSYTAGKSTDTQYF.